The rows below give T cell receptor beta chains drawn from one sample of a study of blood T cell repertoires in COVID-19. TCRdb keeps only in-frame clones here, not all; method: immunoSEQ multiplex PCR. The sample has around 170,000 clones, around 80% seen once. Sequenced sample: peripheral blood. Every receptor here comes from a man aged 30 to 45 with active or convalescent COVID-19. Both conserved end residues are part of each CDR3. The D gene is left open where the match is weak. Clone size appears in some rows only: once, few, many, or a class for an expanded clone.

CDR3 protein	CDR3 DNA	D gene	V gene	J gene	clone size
CASSLESRAMDEAFF	TGTGCCAGCAGTTTAGAGTCCAGGGCCATGGATGAAGCTTTCTTT	-	TRBV27	TRBJ1-1	-
CAWGQGAEAFF	TGTGCCTGGGGACAGGGGGCTGAAGCTTTCTTT	TRBD1	TRBV30	TRBJ1-1	-
CASTPPRRNTEAFF	TGTGCCAGCACCCCTCCGAGGAGGAACACTGAAGCTTTCTTT	-	TRBV7-6	TRBJ1-1	-
CASSLSGGRIYEQYF	TGTGCCAGCAGCTTATCCGGTGGCAGGATCTACGAGCAGTACTTC	-	TRBV7-2	TRBJ2-7	-
CASSEHLSSGNTIYF	TGTGCCAGCAGTGAACATCTGAGCTCTGGAAACACCATATATTTT	-	TRBV2	TRBJ1-3	-
CATSEAGPRRGEQYF	TGTGCCACCAGTGAGGCGGGTCCTCGTCGGGGAGAGCAGTACTTC	-	TRBV24-1	TRBJ2-7	-
CASSDPGLAKNIQYF	TGTGCCAGCAGTGACCCGGGACTAGCCAAAAACATTCAGTACTTC	-	TRBV2	TRBJ2-4	-
CASSRPGGVTNEKLFF	TGTGCCAGCAGCCGACCTGGAGGGGTGACTAATGAAAAACTGTTTTTT	-	TRBV5-5	TRBJ1-4	once
CASTPNTSGNTIYF	TGTGCCAGCACTCCGAACACCTCTGGAAACACCATATATTTT	-	TRBV6-5	TRBJ1-3	-
CAISEWTGTSGGELFF	TGTGCCATCAGTGAATGGACCGGGACTAGCGGCGGGGAGCTGTTTTTT	TRBD2	TRBV10-3	TRBJ2-2	-
CASSYSPPGAGANVLTF	TGCGCCAGCAGCTACAGCCCCCCAGGGGCCGGGGCCAACGTCCTGACTTTC	-	TRBV5-1	TRBJ2-6	once
CASSPSTGGDYGYTF	TGTGCCAGCAGCCCCTCGACAGGGGGCGACTATGGCTACACCTTC	TRBD1	TRBV7-2	TRBJ1-2	few
CASSQVTSVPNTGELFF	TGCGCCAGCAGCCAAGTAACTAGCGTACCGAACACCGGGGAGCTGTTTTTT	TRBD2	TRBV4-3	TRBJ2-2	few
CAWSVLTGGTEAFF	TGTGCCTGGAGTGTACTAACCGGGGGCACTGAAGCTTTCTTT	-	TRBV30	TRBJ1-1	-
CASSSEQGKAFF	TGTGCCAGCAGTTCCGAACAGGGGAAAGCTTTCTTT	TRBD1	TRBV6-6	TRBJ1-1	-
CASSESATGVDEQFF	TGTGCCAGCAGTGAATCCGCGACAGGGGTCGATGAGCAGTTCTTC	TRBD1	TRBV6-1	TRBJ2-1	-
CASSLQQERNYGYTF	TGTGCCAGCAGTTTACAACAGGAGAGAAACTATGGCTACACCTTC	-	TRBV28	TRBJ1-2	-
CASSSEDGGPSTDTQYF	TGCGCCAGCAGTAGCGAAGATGGCGGCCCTAGCACAGATACGCAGTATTTT	-	TRBV10-1	TRBJ2-3	once
CASSLRTEAYEQYF	TGTGCCAGCAGTTTAAGGACAGAGGCCTACGAGCAGTACTTC	-	TRBV27	TRBJ2-7	-
CASSTGQAAGELFF	TGCGCCAGCAGCACCGGACAGGCCGCCGGGGAGCTGTTTTTT	TRBD1	TRBV5-1	TRBJ2-2	-
CASGSPSGQFF	TGTGCCTCCGGGAGCCCATCAGGGCAGTTCTTC	-	TRBV24-1	TRBJ2-1	-
CASRYEAQGAETTYEQYF	TGTGCCAGCAGGTACGAAGCACAGGGGGCAGAGACGACCTACGAGCAGTACTTC	TRBD1	TRBV13	TRBJ2-7	-
CASSPFTEAFF	TGTGCCAGCAGTCCATTTACTGAAGCTTTCTTT	-	TRBV28	TRBJ1-1	-
CASSNQGASEKLFF	TGTGCCAGCAGCAACCAGGGGGCAAGCGAAAAACTGTTTTTT	TRBD1	TRBV7-9	TRBJ1-4	-
CASSLAPQGTEAFF	TGTGCCAGCAGTTTGGCGCCCCAGGGGACTGAAGCTTTCTTT	-	TRBV28	TRBJ1-1	-
CATSDNQVSNQPQHF	TGTGCCACCAGTGATAACCAGGTTAGCAATCAGCCCCAGCATTTT	-	TRBV24-1	TRBJ1-5	-
CASSAPGTTKETQYF	TGTGCCAGCAGCGCCCCCGGGACAACAAAAGAGACCCAGTACTTC	-	TRBV9	TRBJ2-5	-
CASGGQGNYGYTF	TGTGCCAGCGGGGGACAGGGGAACTATGGCTACACCTTC	TRBD1	TRBV2	TRBJ1-2	once
CASSQDSGGAGYTF	TGCGCCAGCAGCCAAGATTCGGGGGGCGCGGGCTACACCTTC	-	TRBV4-1	TRBJ1-2	-